These 32 T cell receptor beta chains were sequenced from one sample in a study of T cells in Graves' hyperthyroidism and ophthalmopathy. Using RNA transcripts as the source, TCR beta CDR3 regions were amplified. TCR CDR3 regions were first amplified by RT-PCR with HTBI primers. TCRdb re-analysed the multiplex PCR reads in MiXCR, keeping a single row per CDR3 protein. The sample has about half a million distinct CDR3 sequences; around 16% are singletons. Sequencing input: blood. Receptors were obtained from a woman aged 25-40 years with Graves' ophthalmopathy.

This clonotype has at least ten counts. The rearrangement links TRBV28 to TRBJ2-5; a weak D match, TRBD1 (5 bases). Trimming stripped 6 bases from V and 1 base from J, with 27 bases between. This CDR3 is built from 19 residues. Germline V lookup: CDR1 MDHEN, CDR2 SYDVKM. In DNA, the CDR3 is TGTGCCAGCAGCCTAGGGGTAGGATCCACATTAAGGTCCCAAGAGACCCAGTACTTC. The encoded protein is CASSLGVGSTLRSQETQYF.

This clonotype has at least ten counts. The rearrangement links TRBV20-1 to TRBJ2-3; 8 bases match TRBD2. The CDR3 covers 16 residues. V lost 4 bases, J lost 1 base, and 10 bases stayed unmatched. The germline gives CDR1 DFQATT, CDR2 SNEGSKA (reference sequence). The CDR3: CSAMRLSGSGTDTQYF. The CDR3 coding sequence is TGCAGTGCTATGAGACTGAGCGGGAGCGGCACAGATACGCAGTATTTT.

This clonotype was observed many times. The chain combines TRBV2 with TRBJ2-1; 10 bases map to TRBD2. This CDR3 is built from 14 residues. V shed 7 bases, J shed 9 bases, and the junction held 9 bases outside the gene matches. The V gene's germline CDR1 is SNHLY and CDR2 FYNNEI. This CDR3 reads CASIGLAVGGEQFF. The CDR3 DNA follows: TGTGCCAGCATTGGACTAGCGGTCGGCGGTGAGCAGTTCTTC.

On this clonotype itself: A read error is possible here, since a much larger clone lies one base away. This chain links TRBV6-8 with TRBJ1-1; 9 bases line up with TRBD1. The CDR3 totals 16 residues. The germline CDR1 and CDR2 sequences are MNHGY and SAAAGT. CDR3 sequence reads: CAGSYADRGIYTEAFF. CDR3 coding DNA: TGTGCCGGCAGTTACGCCGACAGGGGGATTTACACTGAAGCTTTCTTT.

CDR3 bases: TGCAGTGCTCACCCTAGCGGGAGAGCCTACAATGAGCAGTTCTTC. It encodes CSAHPSGRAYNEQFF. The gene calls are TRBV20-1 and TRBJ2-1, with 10 positions matching TRBD2. Germline CDR1 DFQATT, CDR2 SNEGSKA (reference sequence). The trim removed 5 bases at V and 2 bases at J, leaving 6 bases unmatched. CDR3 length: 15 residues.

The chain recombines TRBV20-1 with TRBJ2-1, with 8 bases that match TRBD2. The CDR3 runs to 14 residues. The germline V gene encodes CDR1 DFQATT and CDR2 SNEGSKA (reference sequence). J was trimmed by 7 bases and V by 4 bases; bases with no gene match: 9. The CDR3 reads CSANGGRRKNEQFF. The CDR3 coding sequence is TGCAGTGCTAACGGCGGGAGGAGAAAGAATGAGCAGTTCTTC.

This clonotype has a count of ten or more. This chain links TRBV3-1 with TRBJ1-2; 9 nucleotides align to TRBD1. Trimming removed 4 bases from V and 6 bases from J; junction bases left unmatched: 6. This CDR3 has 14 amino acids. The germline gives CDR1 LGHDT, CDR2 YNNKEL (reference sequence). CDR3 in DNA: TGTGCCAGCAGCCTAACAGGGGGCGAGGATGGCTACACCTTC. Residues: CASSLTGGEDGYTF.

J is TRBJ2-1 and V is TRBV7-2; tentatively, D is TRBD1 (5 bases). Looked up from germline, CDR1 is SGHTA and CDR2 is FQGNSA. Deletions cut 4 bases from V and 4 bases from J, with 14 bases between. The CDR3 has 15 amino acids. In DNA, the CDR3 is TGTGCCAGCAGCTCACTGGGGCAGCGATACAATGAGCAGTTCTTC. It encodes CASSSLGQRYNEQFF.

The gene calls are TRBV20-1 and TRBJ2-1, with TRBD2 matching 15 bases. With V trimmed by 1 base and J by 10 bases, 5 bases remained unmatched. Germline V gene sequence: CDR1 DFQATT, CDR2 SNEGSKA (reference sequence). There are 15 residues in the CDR3. The CDR3 loop is CSARGGLAGGHEQFF. The CDR3 DNA is TGCAGTGCTAGAGGTGGACTAGCGGGAGGGCACGAGCAGTTCTTC.

This clonotype was counted ten times or more. In DNA form, the CDR3 reads TGTGCCTGCGGGGCGATCATCGGAGAGACCCAGTACTTC. It encodes CACGAIIGETQYF. The V gene is TRBV30, the J gene TRBJ2-5; perhaps D is TRBD1 or TRBD2 (5 bases each). CDR3 length: 13 residues. CDR1 GTSNPN and CDR2 SVGIG come from the germline V gene (reference sequence). V lost 6 bases, J lost 4 bases, and 15 bases lay in between.

This clonotype was observed at least ten times. The rearrangement uses TRBV12-3 or TRBV12-4 and TRBJ2-5, with D unclear. This CDR3 contains 13 residues. V gave up 5 bases and J gave up 3 bases, with 10 bases separating them. CDR3 DNA: TGTGCCAGCAGTCCCTCCCGAGAAGAGACCCAGTACTTC. Translating gives CASSPSREETQYF.

The table lists this clonotype with many counts. The gene calls are TRBV20-1 and TRBJ1-1, with TRBD1 matching over 7 bases. This CDR3 comprises 14 residues. V was pared by 4 bases and J by 7 bases, with 12 bases of the junction left unmatched. The germline gives CDR1 DFQATT, CDR2 SNEGSKA (reference sequence). DNA of the CDR3: TGCAGTGCTACCCAGGGGGGGGGCGGTTTTGAAGCTTTCTTT. Its translation: CSATQGGGGFEAFF.

In nucleotides, the CDR3 is TGTGCCAGCAGGGAGACCAAGGGTGGACTGTTTTTT. Translating it yields CASRETKGGLFF. V gene TRBV28 combines with J gene TRBJ1-4; D gene unclear. The V gene's germline CDR1 is MDHEN and CDR2 SYDVKM. The V and J ends lost 6 bases and 13 bases respectively, with 15 bases between them. The CDR3 consists of 12 residues.

The sample holds many counts of this clonotype. The genes are TRBV7-9 and TRBJ1-2, with TRBD1 matching 8 bases. The V gene end was trimmed by 5 bases and the J gene end by 3 bases; junction bases not matched to a gene: 8. Germline CDR1 SEHNR, CDR2 FQNEAQ (reference sequence). This CDR3 is built from 15 residues. CDR3 coding DNA: TGTGCCAGCAGCCCGGGGACAGGCGGGTACTATGGCTACACCTTC. Protein sequence: CASSPGTGGYYGYTF.

This clonotype was counted many times. The chain employs TRBV7-9 and TRBJ2-5, with D unclear. Trimming took off 4 bases at V and 4 bases at J, with 7 bases between the two ends. The CDR3 sequence is 12 residues long. Germline CDR1 and CDR2: SEHNR and FQNEAQ (reference sequence). CDR3 coding DNA: TGTGCCAGCAGCTCCCTGGGAGAGACCCAGTACTTC. This gives the protein CASSSLGETQYF.

This chain connects TRBV7-9 to TRBJ1-3; D remains unclear. The length of the CDR3 is 14 residues. Germline V gene data show CDR1 as SEHNR and CDR2 as FQNEAQ (reference sequence). Trimming took 1 base from V and 3 from J, leaving 7 bases between them. DNA for the CDR3: TGTGCCAGCAGCTTAGAGGGTCGTGGAAACACCATATATTTT. Amino acid sequence: CASSLEGRGNTIYF.

This chain connects TRBV2 to TRBJ2-3; no clear D. V lost 10 bases to trimming and J lost 6 bases, with 17 bases between them. Germline V gene lookup returns CDR1 SNHLY and CDR2 FYNNEI. CDR3 length: 13 residues. CDR3 protein: CATTFSFGDTQYF. DNA for the CDR3: TGTGCCACCACTTTTTCCTTCGGGGATACGCAGTATTTT.

This clonotype was seen repeatedly, ten times or more. The chain couples TRBV12-3 or TRBV12-4 to TRBJ1-5; D not certain. The CDR3 length is 12 residues. The V end was cut by 5 bases, the J end by 3 bases, with 5 bases between. Here the CDR3 DNA reads TGTGCCAGCAGTACCCCCAATCAGCCCCAGCATTTT. This translates into CASSTPNQPQHF.

This clonotype has a count of ten or more. The chain employs TRBV12-3 or TRBV12-4 and TRBJ2-1; tentatively, D is TRBD1 or TRBD2 (5 bases each). CDR3 length equals 12 residues. Trimming removed 2 bases from V and 14 bases from J, with 13 bases in between. CDR3 sequence (DNA): TGTGCCAGCAGTTTAAGGGGAGCGTTTGAGTTCTTC. This sequence encodes CASSLRGAFEFF.

The CDR3 DNA reads as TGTGCCAGTAGCTTCGAGTCCGGGGTGACCTATGGCTACACCTTC. Translating it yields CASSFESGVTYGYTF. The V and J genes are TRBV19 and TRBJ1-2, with D unclear. The CDR3 length is 15 residues. Germline V gene data show CDR1 as LNHDA and CDR2 as SQIVND (reference sequence). V gave up 6 bases and J gave up 4 bases, with 18 bases separating them.

Comment on this clonotype: A read error is possible here, since a much larger clone lies one base away. The J gene is TRBJ2-7, the V gene TRBV28, with 12 bases matching TRBD2. From germline, CDR1 is MDHEN and CDR2 SYDVKM. After removal of 2 bases from V and 3 bases from J, the junction contained 5 bases not matched to a gene. The CDR3 runs to 16 residues. CDR3 protein: CASSLHTSGRNYEQYF. The CDR3, as DNA: TGTGCCAGCAGTTTACATACTAGCGGGAGGAACTACGAGCAGTACTTC.

This clonotype was observed at least ten times. The CDR3 reads CASSYGQARSSYEQYF. The CDR3 DNA sequence: TGTGCCAGCAGCTACGGACAGGCCAGGAGCTCCTACGAGCAGTACTTC. The gene calls are TRBV5-6 and TRBJ2-7, with TRBD1 identical over 7 bases. V dropped 3 bases and J dropped 0; count of bases not matched to a gene: 9. Germline V CDR1 and CDR2: SGHDT, YYEEEE. This CDR3 is 16 amino acids long.

This clonotype was picked up many times. At one of its ends the junction is not consistent with the germline gene, which may arise from a read error. This rearrangement joins TRBV7-2 to TRBJ2-7; D may be TRBD1 or TRBD2 (5 bases each). The V gene's germline CDR1 is SGHTA and CDR2 FQGNSA. CDR3 size: 14 residues. CDR3 protein: CASSFGGGSYEQYF. CDR3 sequence (DNA): TGCGCCAGCAGCTTTGGGGGTGGCTCCTACGAGCAGTACTTC.

This clonotype was picked up a small number of times. The chain carries TRBV20-1 and TRBJ2-7; D gene unclear. The length of the CDR3 is 12 residues. V was shortened by 1 base and J by 7 bases, with 11 bases between the two germline ends. From germline, CDR1 is DFQATT and CDR2 SNEGSKA (reference sequence). The CDR3 sequence is CSARAGTPEQYF. CDR3 bases: TGCAGTGCTAGAGCTGGAACACCAGAGCAGTACTTC.

Ten or more counts support this clonotype. The chain links TRBV18 to TRBJ1-1; tentatively, D is TRBD1 (6 bases). Germline V gene sequence: CDR1 KGHSH, CDR2 LQKENI. The CDR3 loop spans 15 amino acids. The ends were cut back, 6 bases at V and 8 bases at J, with 22 bases in the middle. Here the CDR3 reads CASSAGTPNTGEAFF. In DNA, the CDR3 is TGTGCCAGCTCGGCCGGGACACCTAACACTGGGGAAGCTTTCTTT. The full variable domain, with the rest looked up from reference TRBV18 and TRBJ1-1, is NAGVMQNPRHLVRRRGQEARLRCSPMKGHSHVYWYRQLPEEGLKFMVYLQKENIIDESGMPKERFSAEFPKEGPSILRIQQVVRGDSAAYFCASSAGTPNTGEAFFGQGTRLTVV.

This clonotype has just a few counts. V usage is TRBV6-1 and J usage is TRBJ1-3, with D unresolved. CDR3 length: 15 amino acids. Germline lookup yields CDR1 MNHNS and CDR2 SASEGT. The germline V and J ends were trimmed by 11 bases and 3 bases, with 20 bases remaining between them. CDR3 sequence reads: CASEPQEGGGNTIYF. Written as DNA, the CDR3 is TGTGCCTCAGAGCCGCAGGAAGGAGGTGGAAACACCATATATTTT.

There are a few counts of this clonotype. This chain joins TRBV27 and TRBJ2-2; D tentatively reads TRBD1 or TRBD2 (5 bases each). The CDR3 has 14 residues. Trimming removed 5 bases at V and 3 bases at J, with 10 bases between. Per the germline V gene, CDR1 is MNHEY and CDR2 is SMNVEV (reference sequence). CDR3 nucleotides: TGTGCCAGCAGTCGGAGAGGGGACACCGGGGAGCTGTTTTTT. It codes for CASSRRGDTGELFF.

This clonotype was recorded a few times. The genes are TRBV10-3 and TRBJ1-6, with D possibly matching TRBD1 (6 bases). V was pared by 6 bases and J by 7 bases, with 13 bases between. Germline V gene sequence: CDR1 ENHRY, CDR2 SYGVKD. CDR3 length: 14 residues. Here the CDR3 DNA reads TGTGCCATCAGCGATTGGACAGCCAATTCACCCCTCCACTTT. Amino acids: CAISDWTANSPLHF.

This clonotype came up many times. This rearrangement joins TRBV6-1 to TRBJ2-2; 8 nucleotides align to TRBD1. Trimming at V came to 6 bases and at J to 0 bases, leaving 18 bases not matched to a gene. This CDR3 has 20 amino acids. Germline V gene sequence: CDR1 MNHNS, CDR2 SASEGT. This chain's CDR3 is CASRSGGWVPGQANTGELFF. The CDR3 DNA reads TGTGCCAGCAGGTCCGGGGGATGGGTCCCGGGACAGGCGAACACCGGGGAGCTGTTTTTT.

This clonotype has only a few counts. This chain joins TRBV6-1 and TRBJ2-5; 10 bases fit TRBD1. This CDR3 has 15 residues. Germline V gene data show CDR1 as MNHNS and CDR2 as SASEGT. Germline trimming cut 4 bases from V and 3 bases from J; bases unmatched to any gene: 5. This CDR3 reads CASSGAGTGEETQYF. DNA for the CDR3: TGTGCCAGCAGTGGGGCCGGGACAGGGGAAGAGACCCAGTACTTC.

This clonotype came up many times. The chain recombines TRBV30 with TRBJ1-2; D not certain. Trimming removed 3 bases at V and 3 bases at J, with 8 bases between. Germline CDR1 is GTSNPN and CDR2 is SVGIG (reference sequence). CDR3 length: 12 residues. The CDR3 coding sequence is TGTGCCTGGAGGAACAGTTACTATGGCTACACCTTC. It encodes CAWRNSYYGYTF. Filled out from reference TRBV30 and TRBJ1-2, the complete variable domain reads SQTIHQWPATLVQPVGSPLSLECTVEGTSNPNLYWYRQAAGRGLQLLFYSVGIGQISSEVPQNLSASRPQDRQFILSSKKLLLSDSGFYLCAWRNSYYGYTFGSGTRLTVV.

The V call is TRBV19, the J call TRBJ2-3; TRBD1 matches 12 bases. This CDR3 comprises 14 residues. Germline loops: CDR1 LNHDA, CDR2 SQIVND (reference sequence). With V trimmed by 9 bases and J by 7 bases, 8 bases remained unmatched. CDR3 amino acids: CASRGTGGRNTQYF. CDR3 coding DNA: TGTGCCAGCAGGGGGACAGGGGGCAGAAATACGCAGTATTTT.